These 27 T cell receptor beta chains came from one sample sequenced in a study of PD-L1 blockade in urothelial cancer. Assay used: immunoSEQ multiplex PCR; TCRdb lists only in-frame clones, some missing. The sample has around 130,000 clones; about 81% are singletons. Time point given: pretreatment peripheral blood. The sample in question was PBMCs, obtained around atezolizumab (anti-PD-L1) treatment. The receptors derive from a man aged 45-65 years with urothelial cancer.

The rearrangement joins TRBV7-3 to TRBJ2-5; 8 bases line up with TRBD2. J gave up 2 bases and V 3 bases, and 8 bases lay outside the gene matches. The germline V gene encodes CDR1 SGHTA and CDR2 FQGTGA. This CDR3 comprises 16 residues. This CDR3 reads CASSLAAAGGQETQYF. As DNA, the CDR3 is TGTGCCAGCAGCTTGGCTGCGGCGGGAGGACAAGAGACCCAGTACTTC.

This clone was counted a single time. The chain uses TRBV27 and TRBJ2-5; perhaps TRBD2 as D (5 bases). There are 13 residues in the CDR3. V dropped 4 bases and J dropped 5 bases, with 11 bases sitting between them. Germline V gene data show CDR1 as MNHEY and CDR2 as SMNVEV (reference sequence). The CDR3 sequence is CASSSRTGETQYF. The CDR3, as DNA: TGTGCCAGCAGTTCCCGGACTGGCGAGACCCAGTACTTC.

A few counts support this clone. This CDR3 reads CANQEGGYNSPLHF. The CDR3 DNA sequence: TGTGCCAACCAAGAGGGAGGGTATAATTCACCCCTCCACTTT. The chain joins TRBV28 to TRBJ1-6; no firm D call. CDR3 length equals 14 residues. The germline V gene encodes CDR1 MDHEN and CDR2 SYDVKM. Trimming left V 10 bases short and J 4 bases short, with 14 bases between.

The rearrangement uses TRBV5-1 and TRBJ2-1, with 8 bases matching TRBD2. The germline V gene encodes CDR1 SGHRS and CDR2 YFSETQ. The CDR3 is made up of 15 amino acids. The J segment lost 7 bases and the V segment lost 5 bases, leaving 11 bases of the junction unmatched. This CDR3 reads CASRGQAGALNEQFF. The CDR3 coding sequence is TGCGCCAGCAGAGGCCAAGCGGGGGCCTTAAATGAGCAGTTCTTC.

This clone was seen once. The chain has TRBV6-1 and TRBJ2-7; 7 nucleotides match TRBD2. CDR1 is MNHNS and CDR2 is SASEGT in the germline V gene. The CDR3 loop spans 18 amino acids. J lost 4 bases, V lost 1 base, and 16 bases had no gene match. CDR3 residues: CASSEGLGLAESSYEQYF. CDR3 in DNA: TGTGCCAGCAGTGAAGGATTGGGGCTAGCGGAGAGCTCTTACGAGCAGTACTTC.

This sequence joins TRBV5-1 and TRBJ1-6, with D possibly TRBD1 on 5 matching bases. Trimming cost V 1 base and J 10 bases, with 18 bases left between them. The CDR3 extends over 16 amino acids. Germline V lookup: CDR1 SGHRS, CDR2 YFSETQ. The CDR3 DNA follows: TGCGCCAGCAGCTTGCGCCCCTGGGACTTCGAGTCACCCCTCCACTTT. Translating gives CASSLRPWDFESPLHF.

V is TRBV27 and J is TRBJ2-6, with D tentatively TRBD1 (5 bases). V gave up 5 bases and J gave up 0 bases, with 11 bases separating them. Germline V gene lookup returns CDR1 MNHEY and CDR2 SMNVEV (reference sequence). The CDR3 totals 16 residues. CDR3 in amino acids: CASSTRANSGANVLTF. The DNA of the CDR3 is TGTGCCAGCAGTACCAGGGCAAACTCTGGGGCCAACGTCCTGACTTTC.

V gene TRBV28 combines with J gene TRBJ2-1, with D unclear. The V gene lost 2 bases and the J gene lost 5 bases, with 13 bases spanning the gap. Germline V gene lookup returns CDR1 MDHEN and CDR2 SYDVKM. This CDR3 is 15 amino acids long. This chain's CDR3 is CASSLPLTGNNEQFF. In DNA form, the CDR3 reads TGTGCCAGCAGTTTACCACTAACCGGTAACAATGAGCAGTTCTTC.

The chain employs TRBV30 and TRBJ2-5; D is possibly TRBD2 (5 bases). Deletions cut 2 bases from V and 5 bases from J, with 21 bases between. Per germline, CDR1 GTSNPN and CDR2 SVGIG (reference sequence). This CDR3 comprises 16 residues. The CDR3, as DNA: TGTGCCTGGAGTAGGAGACTACAGCAAGGATGGGAGACCCAGTACTTC. It translates to CAWSRRLQQGWETQYF. The entire variable domain, with the rest obtained from reference TRBV30 and TRBJ2-5, is as follows: SQTIHQWPATLVQPVGSPLSLECTVEGTSNPNLYWYRQAAGRGLQLLFYSVGIGQISSEVPQNLSASRPQDRQFILSSKKLLLSDSGFYLCAWSRRLQQGWETQYFGPGTRLLVL.

The chain has TRBV19 and TRBJ2-1, with TRBD2 as a possible D gene (7 bases). The V and J ends lost 5 bases and 9 bases respectively, with 17 bases between them. The CDR3 is 14 residues long. CDR1 LNHDA and CDR2 SQIVND come from the germline V gene (reference sequence). The CDR3: CASSGGRGQGEQFF. For the CDR3, the DNA is TGTGCCAGTAGTGGAGGGAGGGGACAAGGTGAGCAGTTCTTC.

The V gene is TRBV15, the J gene TRBJ1-4; 10 bases align to TRBD1. V was pared by 3 bases and J by 8 bases, with 3 bases of the junction left unmatched. This CDR3 region has 14 residues. Germline V CDR1 and CDR2: LNHNV, YYDKDF (reference sequence). CDR3 bases: TGTGCCACCAGCAGCGGGACAGGGGTCGAAAAACTGTTTTTT. Its protein product is CATSSGTGVEKLFF.

This chain connects TRBV28 to TRBJ2-1, with D possibly TRBD2 on 7 matching bases. The CDR3 is 15 residues long. The V and J ends lost 7 bases and 5 bases respectively, with 18 bases between them. CDR1 MDHEN and CDR2 SYDVKM come from the germline V gene. The CDR3 loop is CASTPRGAPHNEQFF. CDR3 DNA sequence: TGTGCCAGCACCCCCCGGGGGGCGCCCCACAATGAGCAGTTCTTC.

This sequence joins TRBV7-2 and TRBJ2-3, with 7 bases lining up with TRBD2. With V trimmed by 0 bases and J by 2 bases, 2 bases remained unmatched. The CDR3 loop spans 15 amino acids. Germline V gives CDR1 SGHTA, CDR2 FQGNSA. The CDR3 coding sequence is TGTGCCAGCAGCTTAGCGGGGACTAACACAGATACGCAGTATTTT. Protein sequence: CASSLAGTNTDTQYF.

This chain links TRBV28 with TRBJ1-4; 10 positions agree with TRBD1. The CDR3 covers 13 residues. The trim removed 2 bases at V and 14 bases at J, leaving 5 bases unmatched. CDR1 is MDHEN and CDR2 is SYDVKM in the germline V gene. CDR3 protein: CASSLKGQGFLFF. CDR3 DNA sequence: TGTGCCAGCAGTTTAAAGGGACAGGGGTTTCTGTTTTTT.

The gene calls are TRBV7-6 and TRBJ1-1; 9 nucleotides line up with TRBD1. With V trimmed by 4 bases and J by 4 bases, 7 bases remained unmatched. In germline, CDR1 is SGHVS, CDR2 FNYEAQ. The CDR3 is 15 amino acids. The CDR3 nucleotides are TGTGCCAGCAGCTACAGGACAGGGGAGGCCACTGAAGCTTTCTTT. Translating gives CASSYRTGEATEAFF.

This clone is a singleton in its sample. The chain has TRBV5-1 and TRBJ1-5; TRBD1 aligns across 7 bases. Germline-derived CDR1 and CDR2 are SGHRS and YFSETQ. J gave up 1 base and V 4 bases, and 5 bases lay outside the gene matches. The CDR3 length is 15 residues. CDR3 nucleotides: TGCGCCAGCAGCCGGGGGACAGAAAGCAATCAGCCCCAGCATTTT. The encoded protein is CASSRGTESNQPQHF.

This chain connects TRBV30 to TRBJ2-5, with 8 bases lining up with TRBD2. Germline CDR1 GTSNPN, CDR2 SVGIG (reference sequence). The CDR3 is made up of 15 amino acids. The V gene end was trimmed by 8 bases and the J gene end by 7 bases; junction bases not matched to a gene: 18. The CDR3 coding sequence is TGTGCCCTCCGGACTAGCAAAAACCCCATGGGGACCCAGTACTTC. Translated, it gives CALRTSKNPMGTQYF.

This chain connects TRBV2 to TRBJ1-6; TRBD1 might be the D (5 bases). Germline-derived CDR1 and CDR2 are SNHLY and FYNNEI. The CDR3 length is 14 residues. The ends were cut back, 6 bases at V and 3 bases at J, with 9 bases in the middle. As DNA, the CDR3 is TGTGCCAGCAGGGGGGGGGTCTATAATTCACCCCTCCACTTT. Amino acid sequence: CASRGGVYNSPLHF.

V and J are TRBV7-9 and TRBJ2-5; D might be TRBD1 (6 bases). V dropped 5 bases and J dropped 5 bases, with 15 bases sitting between them. Germline CDR1 SEHNR, CDR2 FQNEAQ (reference sequence). CDR3 length equals 14 residues. In nucleotides, the CDR3 is TGTGCCAGCAGCCCTGGACAGTCGGTGGAGACCCAGTACTTC. It encodes CASSPGQSVETQYF.

The gene calls are TRBV6-5 and TRBJ1-1; 8 bases align to TRBD1. Germline V gene sequence: CDR1 MNHEY, CDR2 SVGAGI. The V gene end was trimmed by 5 bases and the J gene end by 6 bases; junction bases not matched to a gene: 8. The CDR3 totals 14 residues. CDR3 in amino acids: CASSLTQGASEAFF. Here the CDR3 DNA reads TGTGCCAGCAGTCTAACCCAGGGGGCCTCTGAAGCTTTCTTT.

This chain joins TRBV9 and TRBJ2-2; 8 bases map to TRBD1. The CDR3 totals 18 residues. Germline V gene data show CDR1 as SGDLS and CDR2 as YYNGEE. The V and J ends lost 2 bases and 3 bases, in that order; junction bases with no gene match: 12. The CDR3 coding sequence is TGTGCCAGCAGCGTCCCGACAGGGGCGCTAGACGACACCGGGGAGCTGTTTTTT. Translation gives CASSVPTGALDDTGELFF.

This clone was seen a single time. The gene calls are TRBV19 and TRBJ2-5; 7 bases fit TRBD2. After removal of 3 bases from V and 5 bases from J, the junction contained 12 bases not matched to a gene. The CDR3 is made up of 16 amino acids. Germline V CDR1 and CDR2: LNHDA, SQIVND (reference sequence). The CDR3 protein is CASSIGGRGPRETQYF. The DNA for the CDR3 is TGTGCCAGTAGTATTGGGGGGAGGGGTCCAAGGGAGACCCAGTACTTC.

The chain recombines TRBV6-5 with TRBJ1-6; D is possibly TRBD1 (6 bases). V gave up 4 bases and J gave up 10 bases, with 14 bases separating them. Germline V gene sequence: CDR1 MNHEY, CDR2 SVGAGI. CDR3 size: 14 residues. The CDR3 sequence is CASSWARGESPLHF. Here the CDR3 DNA reads TGTGCCAGCAGTTGGGCCAGGGGCGAGTCACCCCTCCACTTT.

The chain has TRBV9 and TRBJ2-1, with 8 bases aligning to TRBD1. Looked up from germline, CDR1 is SGDLS and CDR2 is YYNGEE. This CDR3 is built from 15 residues. The junction had 11 bases not matched to a gene; V was cut back by 2 bases and J by 10 bases. The CDR3 sequence is CASSVTGTGTGEQFF. For the CDR3, the DNA is TGTGCCAGCAGCGTCACCGGGACTGGGACAGGCGAGCAGTTCTTC.

This clone was counted only a few times. This sequence joins TRBV28 and TRBJ1-4; D ambiguous. The germline CDR1 and CDR2 sequences are MDHEN and SYDVKM. The CDR3 is 15 amino acids. V was clipped by 6 bases and J by 2 bases, with 13 bases between them. The CDR3 DNA follows: TGTGCCAGCAGCCCGGGAGGAGGGACTAATGAAAAACTGTTTTTT. Its protein product is CASSPGGGTNEKLFF.

The chain combines TRBV2 with TRBJ2-1; D remains unclear. Germline V lookup: CDR1 SNHLY, CDR2 FYNNEI. The CDR3 has 13 residues. V was trimmed by 3 bases and J by 3 bases, leaving 6 bases between them. CDR3 DNA: TGTGCCAGCAGTGATGGGCTCTACAATGAGCAGTTCTTC. This translates into CASSDGLYNEQFF. The full variable domain, its missing parts supplied by reference TRBV2 and TRBJ2-1, is EPEVTQTPSHQVTQMGQEVILRCVPISNHLYFYWYRQILGQKVEFLVSFYNNEISEKSEIFDDQFSVERPDGSNFTLKIRSTKLEDSAMYFCASSDGLYNEQFFGPGTRLTVL.

This chain uses TRBV29-1 with TRBJ2-3; 12 bases match TRBD1. Germline trimming cut 7 bases from V and 7 bases from J; bases unmatched to any gene: 6. CDR1 SQVTM and CDR2 ANQGSEA come from the germline V gene. This CDR3 has 13 residues. The DNA for the CDR3 is TGCAGCGGGGGACAGGGGGCGGCGAATACGCAGTATTTT. This encodes CSGGQGAANTQYF.